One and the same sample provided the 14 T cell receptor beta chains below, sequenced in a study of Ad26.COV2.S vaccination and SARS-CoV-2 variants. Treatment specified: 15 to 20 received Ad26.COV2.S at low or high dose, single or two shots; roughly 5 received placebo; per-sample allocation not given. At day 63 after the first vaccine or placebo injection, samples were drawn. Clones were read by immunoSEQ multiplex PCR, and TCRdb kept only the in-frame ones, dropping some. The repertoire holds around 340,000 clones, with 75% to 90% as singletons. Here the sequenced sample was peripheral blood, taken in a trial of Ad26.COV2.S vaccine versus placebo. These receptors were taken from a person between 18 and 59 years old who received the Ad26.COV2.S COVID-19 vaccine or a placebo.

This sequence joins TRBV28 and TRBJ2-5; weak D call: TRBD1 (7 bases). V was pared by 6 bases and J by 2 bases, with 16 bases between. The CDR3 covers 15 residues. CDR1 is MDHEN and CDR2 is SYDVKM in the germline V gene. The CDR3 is CASRDGGTEQETQYF. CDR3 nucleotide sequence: TGTGCCAGCAGGGATGGCGGGACAGAACAAGAGACCCAGTACTTC.

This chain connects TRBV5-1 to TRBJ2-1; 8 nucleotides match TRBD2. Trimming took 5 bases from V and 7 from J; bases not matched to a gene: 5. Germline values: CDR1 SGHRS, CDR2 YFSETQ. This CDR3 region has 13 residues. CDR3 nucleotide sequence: TGCGCCAGCAGGGCGACTAGCGAGAATGAGCAGTTCTTC. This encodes CASRATSENEQFF.

This chain's CDR3 is CASSLRTANTEAFF. In DNA, the CDR3 is TGTGCCAGCAGCCTAAGGACAGCGAACACTGAAGCTTTCTTT. The V call is TRBV11-2, the J call TRBJ1-1; perhaps TRBD1 as D (6 bases). The V and J ends lost 5 bases and 1 base respectively, with 11 bases between them. The CDR3 runs 14 residues. From germline, CDR1 is SGHAT and CDR2 FQNNGV.

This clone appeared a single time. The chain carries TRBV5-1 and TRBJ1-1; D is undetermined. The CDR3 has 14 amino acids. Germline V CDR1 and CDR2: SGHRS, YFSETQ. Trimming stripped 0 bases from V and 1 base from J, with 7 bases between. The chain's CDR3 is CASSLGHGNTEAFF. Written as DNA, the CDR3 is TGCGCCAGCAGCTTGGGTCACGGGAACACTGAAGCTTTCTTT.

In DNA form, the CDR3 reads TGTGCCAGCGGAAGAACGGGTCTAACTAATGAAAAACTGTTTTTT. Translating gives CASGRTGLTNEKLFF. This chain uses TRBV9 with TRBJ1-4; no reliable D call. The germline CDR1 and CDR2 sequences are SGDLS and YYNGEE. Trimming stripped 7 bases from V and 1 base from J, with 14 bases between. The CDR3 covers 15 residues.

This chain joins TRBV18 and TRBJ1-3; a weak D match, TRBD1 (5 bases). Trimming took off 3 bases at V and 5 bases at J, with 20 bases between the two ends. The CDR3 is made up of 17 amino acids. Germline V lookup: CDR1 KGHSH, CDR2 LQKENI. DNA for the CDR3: TGTGCCAGCTCACCCCCTCAAAGGGGCTATGCCCGAAACACCATATATTTT. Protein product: CASSPPQRGYARNTIYF.

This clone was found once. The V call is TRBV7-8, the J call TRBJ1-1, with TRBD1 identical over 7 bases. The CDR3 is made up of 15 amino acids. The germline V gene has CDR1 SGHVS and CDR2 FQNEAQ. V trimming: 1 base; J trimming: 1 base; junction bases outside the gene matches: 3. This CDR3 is CASSLGDSRNTEAFF. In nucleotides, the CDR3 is TGTGCCAGCAGCTTAGGGGACAGCCGGAACACTGAAGCTTTCTTT.

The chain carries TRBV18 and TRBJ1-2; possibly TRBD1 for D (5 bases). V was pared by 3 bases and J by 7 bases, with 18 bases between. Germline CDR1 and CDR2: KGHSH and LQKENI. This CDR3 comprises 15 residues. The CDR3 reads CASSPGEGPSLGYTF. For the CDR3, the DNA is TGTGCCAGCTCACCGGGGGAGGGGCCGAGTCTTGGCTACACCTTC.

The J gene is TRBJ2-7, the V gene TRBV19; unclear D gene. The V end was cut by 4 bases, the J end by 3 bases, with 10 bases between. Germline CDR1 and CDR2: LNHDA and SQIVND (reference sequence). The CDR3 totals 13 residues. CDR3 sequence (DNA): TGTGCCAGTAGTACAACTCTACACTACGAGCAGTACTTC. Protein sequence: CASSTTLHYEQYF.

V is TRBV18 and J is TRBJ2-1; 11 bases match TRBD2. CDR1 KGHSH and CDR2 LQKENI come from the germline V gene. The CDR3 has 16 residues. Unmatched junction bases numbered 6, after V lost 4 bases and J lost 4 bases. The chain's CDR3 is CASSLKGLADYNEQFF. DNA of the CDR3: TGTGCCAGCTCACTCAAGGGACTAGCGGATTACAATGAGCAGTTCTTC.

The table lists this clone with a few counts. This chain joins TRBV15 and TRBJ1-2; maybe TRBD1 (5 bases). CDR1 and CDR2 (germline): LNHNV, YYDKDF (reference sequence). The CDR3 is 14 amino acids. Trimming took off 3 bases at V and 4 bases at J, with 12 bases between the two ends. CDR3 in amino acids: CATSRDRDGYGYTF. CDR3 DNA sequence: TGTGCCACCAGCAGGGATCGGGACGGCTATGGCTACACCTTC.

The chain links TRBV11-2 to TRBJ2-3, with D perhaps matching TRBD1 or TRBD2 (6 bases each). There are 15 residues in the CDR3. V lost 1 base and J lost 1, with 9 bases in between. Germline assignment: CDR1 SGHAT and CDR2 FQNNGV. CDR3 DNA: TGTGCCAGCAGCTTAGTTAGGGGGGGCACAGATACGCAGTATTTT. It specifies CASSLVRGGTDTQYF.

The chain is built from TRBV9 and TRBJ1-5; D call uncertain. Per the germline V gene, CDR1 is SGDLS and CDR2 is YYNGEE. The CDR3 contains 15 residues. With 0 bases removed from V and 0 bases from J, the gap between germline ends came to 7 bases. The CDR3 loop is CASSVDTTSNQPQHF. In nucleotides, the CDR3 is TGTGCCAGCAGCGTAGACACAACTAGCAATCAGCCCCAGCATTTT.

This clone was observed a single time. The CDR3 DNA is TGTGCCAGCAGCTTGGCAGGGTTGAGCAATCAGCCCCAGCATTTT. Its protein product is CASSLAGLSNQPQHF. The chain combines TRBV5-6 with TRBJ1-5; D is perhaps TRBD1 (5 bases). Trimming left V 0 bases short and J 1 base short, with 8 bases between. The germline V gene encodes CDR1 SGHDT and CDR2 YYEEEE. The CDR3 runs 15 residues.